This is a list of T cell receptor beta chains from one sample in a study of cytomegalovirus exposure and HLA in healthy donors. Sequencing was performed with immunoSEQ multiplex PCR; in TCRdb, only in-frame clones are kept and a portion is missing. The table includes under 200,000 clones, about 80% detected once. The sample consisted of PBMCs. The receptors originated from a woman between 45 and 65 years old in good health and CMV-seropositive. CDR3s leave out the opening cysteine and the closing phenylalanine or tryptophan. The order of the fields is CDR3 protein, clone size, D gene, J gene, V gene. A D gene is named only where the DNA matches it firmly. Clone size is given for some rows only: seen once, a few or many times, or a class if the clone is expanded.

CDR3 protein: ASSLGLAGTPTDTQY
clone size: NA
D gene: TRBD2
J gene: TRBJ2-3
V gene: TRBV5-1

CDR3 protein: ASSIRQGSDTQY
clone size: NA
D gene: TRBD1
J gene: TRBJ2-3
V gene: TRBV19

CDR3 protein: ASSGSAGAYEQY
clone size: NA
D gene: TRBD2
J gene: NA
V gene: TRBV5-4

CDR3 protein: ASSLGWRVGSNQPQH
clone size: few
D gene: NA
J gene: TRBJ1-5
V gene: TRBV28

CDR3 protein: ASSLGGQGIYEQY
clone size: NA
D gene: TRBD1
J gene: TRBJ2-7
V gene: TRBV7-6

CDR3 protein: ASSINRDSPEKLF
clone size: NA
D gene: TRBD1
J gene: TRBJ1-4
V gene: TRBV5-4

CDR3 protein: ASSQTAGNGYT
clone size: NA
D gene: NA
J gene: TRBJ1-2
V gene: TRBV7-3

CDR3 protein: ASSLVLGAGNSDEQY
clone size: NA
D gene: NA
J gene: TRBJ2-7
V gene: TRBV28

CDR3 protein: SVPASSTRGILSYGYT
clone size: few
D gene: NA
J gene: TRBJ1-2
V gene: TRBV29-1

CDR3 protein: ASSLVDMSGANVLT
clone size: NA
D gene: NA
J gene: TRBJ2-6
V gene: TRBV27

CDR3 protein: ASSLRGKETQY
clone size: NA
D gene: NA
J gene: TRBJ2-5
V gene: TRBV7-2

CDR3 protein: ASSPKGTEAF
clone size: NA
D gene: NA
J gene: TRBJ1-1
V gene: TRBV5-4

CDR3 protein: ASRPQQGFSYNEQF
clone size: NA
D gene: NA
J gene: TRBJ2-1
V gene: TRBV28

CDR3 protein: ASSEWSEAF
clone size: NA
D gene: NA
J gene: TRBJ1-1
V gene: TRBV6-1

CDR3 protein: ASSLDTVAKQY
clone size: NA
D gene: NA
J gene: TRBJ2-7
V gene: TRBV7-9

CDR3 protein: ASSWTANTEAF
clone size: NA
D gene: NA
J gene: TRBJ1-1
V gene: TRBV6-5

CDR3 protein: ASSTRRTGSDQPQH
clone size: NA
D gene: TRBD1
J gene: TRBJ1-5
V gene: TRBV18

CDR3 protein: ASSRWDTRRANEKLF
clone size: NA
D gene: NA
J gene: TRBJ1-4
V gene: TRBV2

CDR3 protein: ASSDGSSYEQY
clone size: NA
D gene: NA
J gene: TRBJ2-7
V gene: TRBV5-1

CDR3 protein: ASSPPGLAVDNEQF
clone size: NA
D gene: TRBD2
J gene: TRBJ2-1
V gene: TRBV7-2

CDR3 protein: ASTFPAGVNTEAF
clone size: once
D gene: NA
J gene: TRBJ1-1
V gene: TRBV6-6

CDR3 protein: ASSLPPQGAGGYT
clone size: few
D gene: TRBD1
J gene: TRBJ1-2
V gene: TRBV7-2

CDR3 protein: ASSYWPSGTYNEQF
clone size: NA
D gene: TRBD2
J gene: TRBJ2-1
V gene: TRBV6-5

CDR3 protein: ASSALSGANVLT
clone size: few
D gene: NA
J gene: TRBJ2-6
V gene: TRBV6-4

CDR3 protein: ASSQNVPGQGPSNQPQH
clone size: NA
D gene: TRBD1
J gene: TRBJ1-5
V gene: TRBV7-9

CDR3 protein: ASSLTGGEELF
clone size: NA
D gene: TRBD1
J gene: TRBJ2-2
V gene: TRBV19

CDR3 protein: ASSNIQGNGYT
clone size: NA
D gene: NA
J gene: TRBJ1-2
V gene: TRBV5-4

CDR3 protein: ASSFAVATGELF
clone size: NA
D gene: NA
J gene: TRBJ2-2
V gene: TRBV7-8

CDR3 protein: ASRPPGITEAF
clone size: few
D gene: NA
J gene: TRBJ1-1
V gene: TRBV7-2

CDR3 protein: ASTLYSGGNTEAF
clone size: NA
D gene: NA
J gene: TRBJ1-1
V gene: TRBV10-2

CDR3 protein: ASSPLTRGGPGANVLT
clone size: NA
D gene: NA
J gene: TRBJ2-6
V gene: TRBV18

CDR3 protein: ASSDGTPGQF
clone size: NA
D gene: NA
J gene: TRBJ2-1
V gene: TRBV2

CDR3 protein: ASSRNIAGARTDTQY
clone size: NA
D gene: TRBD2
J gene: TRBJ2-3
V gene: TRBV4-2

CDR3 protein: ASRPAGNTYGYT
clone size: NA
D gene: NA
J gene: TRBJ1-2
V gene: TRBV19

CDR3 protein: SSSLVGDRGLFTYEQY
clone size: once
D gene: TRBD1
J gene: TRBJ2-7
V gene: TRBV7-9

CDR3 protein: ASSGQYSEAF
clone size: NA
D gene: NA
J gene: TRBJ1-1
V gene: TRBV9

CDR3 protein: ASRLTGFPEAF
clone size: few
D gene: NA
J gene: TRBJ1-1
V gene: TRBV6-5

CDR3 protein: ASSLVDRHFEKLF
clone size: once
D gene: NA
J gene: TRBJ1-4
V gene: TRBV28

CDR3 protein: ASNPTSGEETQY
clone size: NA
D gene: TRBD2
J gene: TRBJ2-5
V gene: TRBV7-9

CDR3 protein: ASSLSRVTVNTEAF
clone size: few
D gene: NA
J gene: TRBJ1-1
V gene: TRBV7-9

CDR3 protein: ASRGRAETQY
clone size: NA
D gene: TRBD2
J gene: TRBJ2-5
V gene: TRBV5-4

CDR3 protein: ASSEDRAANNEQF
clone size: few
D gene: TRBD1
J gene: TRBJ2-1
V gene: TRBV5-1

CDR3 protein: ASSSKALTGGGGYGYT
clone size: NA
D gene: TRBD1
J gene: TRBJ1-2
V gene: TRBV7-9

CDR3 protein: ASKEGGEYNEQF
clone size: NA
D gene: NA
J gene: TRBJ2-1
V gene: TRBV7-8

CDR3 protein: ASSFFDRGREQY
clone size: NA
D gene: TRBD1
J gene: TRBJ2-7
V gene: TRBV7-9

CDR3 protein: ASSADRSSGNTIY
clone size: NA
D gene: NA
J gene: TRBJ1-3
V gene: TRBV27

CDR3 protein: ASSPGRGGYEQY
clone size: few
D gene: NA
J gene: TRBJ2-7
V gene: TRBV18

CDR3 protein: ASSNTRGHSYEQY
clone size: NA
D gene: NA
J gene: TRBJ2-7
V gene: TRBV5-1

CDR3 protein: ASSYYRGAKNIQY
clone size: NA
D gene: TRBD1
J gene: TRBJ2-4
V gene: TRBV6-5

CDR3 protein: ASSASTDTQY
clone size: NA
D gene: NA
J gene: TRBJ2-3
V gene: TRBV6-5

CDR3 protein: ASGSDRTNEKLF
clone size: NA
D gene: NA
J gene: TRBJ1-4
V gene: TRBV28

CDR3 protein: ASSLGIQETQY
clone size: NA
D gene: NA
J gene: TRBJ2-5
V gene: TRBV7-6

CDR3 protein: ASSLFPSAEAF
clone size: NA
D gene: NA
J gene: TRBJ1-1
V gene: TRBV27

CDR3 protein: ASSELESWYEQY
clone size: NA
D gene: NA
J gene: TRBJ2-7
V gene: TRBV25-1

CDR3 protein: ASSQESMFDNYGYT
clone size: NA
D gene: NA
J gene: TRBJ1-2
V gene: TRBV14